This TCR beta chain comes out of a study of T cells in severe cutaneous drug reactions (dated by TCRdb to between 2018 and 2021). As for the study more broadly: Recruitment took place between the early 2010s and the late 2010s, drawing patients from Taiwan, Thailand and a European registry network. Blister fluids/cells, PBMC and other biological samples were taken from patients in the acute stage or the recovery stage. Enrollment was limited to patients whose SJS/TEN or DRESS diagnosis was probable or definite according to RegiSCAR criteria. The study combined bulk TCR sequencing with single-cell sequencing, quantitative PCR validation, functional assays and transgenic mouse experiments. Libraries were prepared using iRepertoire multiplex PCR, and a comparison was cited by the authors in which similar capture of abundant clonotypes was shown across iRepertoire and 5' RACE methods with or without UMI. The Naranjo algorithm and the ALDEN drug causality algorithm were used to identify the culprit drug. Results and caveats for the whole study, not just this receptor: The authors noted that whether the public TCR generalizes to SJS/TEN caused by other drugs still needs further study. CBZ-SJS/TEN patients showed strongly increased TRBV12-4 usage, with an average of about 32% in blister cells and roughly 5% in PBMC. Although undetectable or scarce in tolerant-control and healthy-donor PBMC, a public TCRbeta CDR3 was found in all seven CBZ-SJS/TEN blister samples, at a mean of about 14%.

For both bulk and single-cell sequencing, libraries were prepared with the iRepertoire multiplex PCR system using TCR subtype-specific primers. Multiplex PCR with primers targeting V, D and J gene regions was used to generate bulk TCR beta libraries. Approximately 85-500 ng of RNA per sample was used as input for bulk TCR library preparation. An Illumina MiSeq was used to sequence bulk TCR beta amplicons. Under the source paper's analysis protocol: Sample misassignments and low-quality sequencing reads were removed through quality control steps. CDR3 was defined as the amino acids between the V-gene Y[YFLI]C motif and the J-segment [FW]GXGT motif. CDR3 clonotypes and TRBV and TRBJ gene assignments were based on the IMGT database. For each sample, TRBV expression was normalized against the mean for the same gene in PBMC from 44 healthy donors. Based on TCRdb reprocessing of the reads, there is one entry per CDR3 protein sequence, and DNA is missing. What appears here as the V and J calls and clone size reflects TCRdb's work, not the paper's. The sample table gives over 2,000 distinct CDR3 sequences. The ten largest clones represent less than 20% of the sample.

Sequenced donors were patients with carbamazepine-induced Stevens-Johnson syndrome or toxic epidermal necrolysis (CBZ-SJS/TEN). Peripheral blood repertoires were obtained from CBZ-SJS/TEN patients of Han Chinese (five) and European (six) origin. Patients with drug-induced severe cutaneous adverse reactions had T cell receptor repertoires profiled by next-generation sequencing to look for drug-specific clonotypes. The RNA was isolated from either blister cells of skin lesions or peripheral blood mononuclear cells. A count is missing, but by frequency this clonotype is hyperexpanded (1% or more). There is no known antigen for this receptor. Taken from the germline V gene, the CDR1 and CDR2 loops are SNHLY and FYNNEI. Including the terminal cysteine and phenylalanine, the CDR3 comprises 11 residues. There is no recorded DNA.

Recombination linked TRBV2 to TRBJ2-7. The sample was PBMCs. This sequence was found in a human donor with Stevens-Johnson syndrome, a severe cutaneous drug reaction. For the CDR3, the sequence is CASSVPYEQYF.